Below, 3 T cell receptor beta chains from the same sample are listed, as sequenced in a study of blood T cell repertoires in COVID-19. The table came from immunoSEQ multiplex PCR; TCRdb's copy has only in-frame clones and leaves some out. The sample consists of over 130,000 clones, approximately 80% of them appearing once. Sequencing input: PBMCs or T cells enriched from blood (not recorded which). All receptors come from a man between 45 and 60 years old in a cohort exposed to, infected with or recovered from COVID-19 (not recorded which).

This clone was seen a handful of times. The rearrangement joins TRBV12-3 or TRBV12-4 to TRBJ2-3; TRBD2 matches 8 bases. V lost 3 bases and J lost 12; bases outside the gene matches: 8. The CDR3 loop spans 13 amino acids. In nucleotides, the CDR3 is TGTGCCAGCAGTTTCCCGCCGGGACTAGTACAGTATTTT. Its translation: CASSFPPGLVQYF.

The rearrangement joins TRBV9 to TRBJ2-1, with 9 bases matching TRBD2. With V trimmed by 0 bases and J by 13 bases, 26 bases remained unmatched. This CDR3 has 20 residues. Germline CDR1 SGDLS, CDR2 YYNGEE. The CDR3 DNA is TGTGCCAGCAGCGTAGGTTCGGCAGGGCGGGGACAGTCTAGCGGGAAAATCCAGTTCTTC. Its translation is CASSVGSAGRGQSSGKIQFF.

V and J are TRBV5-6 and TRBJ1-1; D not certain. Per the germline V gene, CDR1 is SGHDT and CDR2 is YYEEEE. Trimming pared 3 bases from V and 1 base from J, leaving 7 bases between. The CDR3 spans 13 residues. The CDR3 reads CASSSSQNTEAFF. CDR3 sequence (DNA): TGTGCCAGCAGCTCAAGCCAGAACACTGAAGCTTTCTTT. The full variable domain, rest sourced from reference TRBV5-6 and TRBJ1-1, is DAGVTQSPTHLIKTRGQQVTLRCSPKSGHDTVSWYQQALGQGPQFIFQYYEEEERQRGNFPDRFSGHQFPNYSSELNVNALLLGDSALYLCASSSSQNTEAFFGQGTRLTVV.